This T cell receptor (beta chain) is from a study of blood T cell repertoires in COVID-19. CDR3 length: 14 residues. Trimming removed 0 bases from V and 2 bases from J, with 9 bases in between. Looked up from germline, CDR1 is SGHRS and CDR2 is YFSETQ. Those enrolled, adults aged roughly 18 to 90 years, came from fewer than 25 US areas. The repertoire was sequenced with immunoSEQ multiplex PCR; TCRdb's copy has only in-frame clones and lacks some. The table lists hundreds of thousands of clones, approximately 90% of them singletons. The J gene is TRBJ2-7, the V gene TRBV5-1; D not certain. Sequenced material: PBMCs or T cells enriched from blood (not recorded which). This TCR derives from a woman under 30 who had recovered from COVID-19. The CDR3 bases are TGCGCCAGCAGCTTGGACAGTACGCCCTACGAGCAGTACTTC. This sequence encodes CASSLDSTPYEQYF.